Listed here are 6 T cell receptor beta chains from one sample, sequenced in a study of identical twins. TCRdb processed the 5' RACE reads anew with MiXCR; each CDR3 protein has one entry. Of roughly 570,000 distinct CDR3 sequences listed, 9.6% are singletons. This same sample was also taken into another study, of yellow fever vaccine responses in identical twins.

Sequenced material: PBMCs. All receptors come from a woman younger than 30 in good health.

This clonotype has ten or more counts. The gene calls are TRBV7-9 and TRBJ1-5; perhaps TRBD1 as D (6 bases). This CDR3 region has 14 residues. V lost 5 bases, J lost 3 bases, and 11 bases lay in between. Germline-derived CDR1 and CDR2 are SEHNR and FQNEAQ (reference sequence). The CDR3 here is CASSADRANQPQHF. CDR3 sequence (DNA): TGTGCCAGCAGCGCGGACAGAGCCAATCAGCCCCAGCATTTT.

This clonotype showed up just a few times. The chain recombines TRBV3-1 with TRBJ1-1, with no clear D. The length of the CDR3 is 15 residues. Germline CDR1 reads LGHDT; CDR2 reads YNNKEL (reference sequence). V lost 1 base and J 0 bases, leaving 9 bases between the germline ends. The CDR3 loop is CASSQARNLNTEAFF. DNA of the CDR3: TGTGCCAGCAGCCAAGCACGTAACCTGAACACTGAAGCTTTCTTT.

There are many counts of this clonotype. The chain combines TRBV7-9 with TRBJ1-1; 10 bases align to TRBD1. The junction had 4 bases not matched to a gene; V was cut back by 4 bases and J by 5 bases. Germline-derived CDR1 and CDR2 are SEHNR and FQNEAQ (reference sequence). This CDR3 spans 14 amino acids. The DNA for the CDR3 is TGTGCCAGCAGCTCTAGACAGGGGGCAACTGAAGCTTTCTTT. Translating it yields CASSSRQGATEAFF.

The chain combines TRBV25-1 with TRBJ2-3; tentative D call: TRBD2 (6 bases). The CDR3 totals 15 residues. The germline CDR1 and CDR2 sequences are MGHDK and SYGVNS. Trimming pared 2 bases from V and 7 bases from J, leaving 16 bases between. The CDR3 loop is CASSELVGGVNTQYF. As DNA, the CDR3 is TGTGCCAGCAGTGAACTGGTGGGGGGTGTGAATACGCAGTATTTT.

This clonotype has at least ten counts. V usage is TRBV29-1 and J usage is TRBJ2-5; D gene ambiguous. V lost 5 bases and J 2 bases, leaving 12 bases between the germline ends. Germline values: CDR1 SQVTM, CDR2 ANQGSEA. The length of the CDR3 is 13 residues. This chain's CDR3 is CSVLDPRQETQYF. The CDR3 DNA follows: TGCAGCGTTCTAGATCCTAGGCAAGAGACCCAGTACTTC. The whole variable domain, filled in from reference TRBV29-1 and TRBJ2-5, reads SAVISQKPSRDICQRGTSLTIQCQVDSQVTMMFWYRQQPGQSLTLIATANQGSEATYESGFVIDKFPISRPNLTFSTLTVSNMSPEDSSIYLCSVLDPRQETQYFGPGTRLLVL.

The chain carries TRBV6-1 and TRBJ2-5; D not resolved. Trimming cost V 0 bases and J 7 bases, with 12 bases left between them. Germline V gives CDR1 MNHNS, CDR2 SASEGT. This CDR3 region has 14 residues. CDR3: CASSEAGPFGTQYF. The CDR3 DNA sequence: TGTGCCAGCAGTGAAGCCGGACCTTTTGGGACCCAGTACTTC.